The 29 T cell receptor beta chains given below trace back to one sample, sequenced in a study of T cell responses to AZD1222 COVID-19 vaccine. Sequencing was performed with immunoSEQ multiplex PCR; in TCRdb, only in-frame clones are kept and a portion is missing. The sample contains approximately 150,000 clones, 75% to 95% of which appear only once. Sample: peripheral blood, taken on day 0 of AZD1222 vaccination. The receptors here all came from an adult in good health.

This chain uses TRBV9 with TRBJ2-5; unclear D gene. V lost 4 bases and J lost 1, with 11 bases in between. CDR1 and CDR2 (germline): SGDLS, YYNGEE. The CDR3 loop spans 14 amino acids. CDR3 region: CASSPVDFQETQYF. The CDR3 DNA is TGTGCCAGCAGCCCGGTCGACTTCCAAGAGACCCAGTACTTC.

The V and J genes are TRBV7-2 and TRBJ2-5, with 10 bases aligning to TRBD2. Germline loops: CDR1 SGHTA, CDR2 FQGNSA. Trimming took 5 bases from V and 0 from J; bases not matched to a gene: 9. The CDR3 consists of 17 residues. CDR3 nucleotides: TGTGCCAGCAGCCAGGTTAGCGGGGGGACCTACCAAGAGACCCAGTACTTC. Its translation: CASSQVSGGTYQETQYF.

The chain is built from TRBV3-1 (or the pseudogene TRBV3-2) and TRBJ2-7; TRBD1 might be the D (5 bases). CDR3 length: 14 residues. V lost 1 base to trimming and J lost 0 bases, with 7 bases between them. The germline CDR1 and CDR2 sequences are LGHDT and YNNKEL (reference sequence). CDR3: CASSQATVSYEQYF. CDR3 in DNA: TGTGCCAGCAGCCAAGCGACAGTCTCCTACGAGCAGTACTTC.

This clone is a singleton in its sample. J is TRBJ2-2 and V is TRBV5-4; D remains ambiguous. Trimming took off 0 bases at V and 1 base at J, with 13 bases between the two ends. The CDR3 has 17 amino acids. Germline assignment: CDR1 SGHNT and CDR2 YYREEE (reference sequence). The CDR3 DNA is TGTGCCAGCAGCTTGGCAGTCGATTCAGGGAACACCGGGGAGCTGTTTTTT. It specifies CASSLAVDSGNTGELFF.

Worth noting for this clone: Other DNA sequences within the sample encode an identical CDR3. CDR3 bases: TGTGCCAGCAGCTTAAGCTCCTATAATTCACCCCTCCACTTT. As protein: CASSLSSYNSPLHF. V usage is TRBV7-8 and J usage is TRBJ1-6; D gene uncertain. Between the trimmed V and J ends, which lost 2 bases and 0 bases, there was a span of 2 bases. In germline, CDR1 is SGHVS, CDR2 FQNEAQ. The CDR3 extends over 14 amino acids.

This chain links TRBV10-3 with TRBJ1-6; D is uncertain. The germline CDR1 and CDR2 sequences are ENHRY and SYGVKD. The ends were cut back, 2 bases at V and 11 bases at J, with 10 bases in the middle. The CDR3 consists of 13 residues. In DNA form, the CDR3 reads TGTGCCATCAGTGAGGGCATACGGACACCCCTCCACTTT. Residues: CAISEGIRTPLHF.

V and J are TRBV9 and TRBJ1-2, with D maybe TRBD1 (6 bases). The CDR3 runs to 13 residues. Trimming pared 3 bases from V and 9 bases from J, leaving 15 bases between. Looked up from germline, CDR1 is SGDLS and CDR2 is YYNGEE. This chain's CDR3 is CASSEQGGKRYTF. The DNA for the CDR3 is TGTGCCAGCAGCGAACAGGGAGGTAAGCGCTACACCTTC.

The gene calls are TRBV14 and TRBJ1-1, with D unresolved. The CDR3 has 13 amino acids. Trimming took 6 bases from V and 3 from J, leaving 11 bases between them. The germline CDR1 and CDR2 sequences are SGHDN and FVKESK. The CDR3 here is CASRLDGDTEAFF. The CDR3 nucleotides are TGTGCCAGCAGACTGGACGGGGACACTGAAGCTTTCTTT. Together with reference TRBV14 and TRBJ1-1, the CDR3 gives the full variable domain: EAGVTQFPSHSVIEKGQTVTLRCDPISGHDNLYWYRRVMGKEIKFLLHFVKESKQDESGMPNNRFLAERTGGTYSTLKVQPAELEDSGVYFCASRLDGDTEAFFGQGTRLTVV.

This chain links TRBV5-5 with TRBJ1-1; D is undetermined. Germline V gene data show CDR1 as SGHKS and CDR2 as YYEKEE (reference sequence). Trimming cost V 1 base and J 1 base, with 5 bases left between them. There are 13 residues in the CDR3. CDR3 nucleotide sequence: TGTGCCAGCAGCTTGAAGGGGAACACTGAAGCTTTCTTT. This gives the protein CASSLKGNTEAFF.

The chain carries TRBV24-1 and TRBJ1-1; maybe TRBD1 (5 bases). Germline CDR1 and CDR2: KGHDR and SFDVKD. Trimming removed 7 bases at V and 4 bases at J, with 9 bases between. This CDR3 is 12 amino acids long. As DNA, the CDR3 is TGTGCCACCAGGGACGGGGGCACTGAAGCTTTCTTT. Its protein product is CATRDGGTEAFF.

The CDR3 loop reads CASSSDRGGEKLFF. The CDR3 bases are TGTGCCAGCAGCTCAGACAGGGGAGGTGAAAAACTGTTTTTT. This chain joins TRBV7-2 and TRBJ1-4, with 8 positions matching TRBD1. V dropped 4 bases and J dropped 7; count of bases not matched to a gene: 5. CDR1 SGHTA and CDR2 FQGNSA come from the germline V gene. The CDR3 consists of 14 residues. Combining the CDR3 with reference TRBV7-2 and TRBJ1-4 gives the whole variable domain GAGVSQSPSNKVTEKGKDVELRCDPISGHTALYWYRQSLGQGLEFLIYFQGNSAPDKSGLPSDRFSAERTGGSVSTLTIQRTQQEDSAVYLCASSSDRGGEKLFFGSGTQLSVL.

This chain links TRBV29-1 with TRBJ2-1, with 9 bases matching TRBD2. The germline gives CDR1 SQVTM, CDR2 ANQGSEA. The CDR3 has 15 residues. V gave up 5 bases and J gave up 8 bases; unmatched junction bases: 13. The CDR3 nucleotides are TGCAGCGTTCAGGGGGGCGGGAGGGCCCTCGATGAGCAGTTCTTC. Translating gives CSVQGGGRALDEQFF.

The V and J genes are TRBV28 and TRBJ1-2, with a weak D call TRBD1 (6 bases). Trimming shortened V by 10 bases and J by 7 bases, and 19 bases separated the two germline ends. This CDR3 is built from 13 residues. The V gene's germline CDR1 is MDHEN and CDR2 SYDVKM. CDR3 in amino acids: CAIFSTGRSGYTF. The CDR3 DNA reads TGTGCCATCTTTTCGACAGGTCGGTCTGGCTACACCTTC.

This chain uses TRBV27 with TRBJ1-2, with a possible D match to TRBD1 (6 bases). Per germline, CDR1 MNHEY and CDR2 SMNVEV (reference sequence). The ends were cut back, 8 bases at V and 8 bases at J, with 30 bases in the middle. This CDR3 spans 17 amino acids. The CDR3 DNA is TGTGCCAGCTTTGGGGAGGCCAGGGGCGTTATCTATGCCGGCTACACCTTC. Residues: CASFGEARGVIYAGYTF.

This CDR3 reads CASRSLGVNYGYTF. The DNA for the CDR3 is TGTGCCAGTCGTTCCTTAGGGGTTAACTATGGCTACACCTTC. The chain recombines TRBV19 with TRBJ1-2; a weak D match, TRBD1 (5 bases). CDR1 and CDR2 (germline): LNHDA, SQIVND (reference sequence). CDR3 length: 14 amino acids. V shed 8 bases and J shed 1 base, with 14 bases lying between them.

V and J are TRBV5-1 and TRBJ1-1, with 8 bases identical to TRBD1. After removal of 4 bases from V and 5 bases from J, the junction contained 7 bases not matched to a gene. This CDR3 comprises 14 residues. CDR1 and CDR2 (germline): SGHRS, YFSETQ. CDR3 residues: CASSPGGAGTEAFF. CDR3 bases: TGCGCCAGCAGCCCAGGGGGCGCAGGAACTGAAGCTTTCTTT.

The chain is built from TRBV9 and TRBJ1-5; D is uncertain. Per the germline V gene, CDR1 is SGDLS and CDR2 is YYNGEE. The CDR3 spans 14 residues. The V gene lost 0 bases and the J gene lost 9 bases, with 13 bases spanning the gap. CDR3 sequence reads: CASSVAGSPSPQHF. CDR3 sequence (DNA): TGTGCCAGCAGCGTAGCCGGCAGCCCCTCGCCCCAGCATTTT.

This clone appeared once. The gene calls are TRBV11-1 and TRBJ1-2; no reliable D call. Trimming left V 3 bases short and J 4 bases short, with 9 bases between. The CDR3 spans 13 residues. Germline assignment: CDR1 SGHAT and CDR2 FQDESV (reference sequence). This chain's CDR3 is CASSFNSSYGYTF. The CDR3 DNA is TGTGCCAGCAGCTTCAACAGCTCCTATGGCTACACCTTC.

This chain connects TRBV7-9 to TRBJ1-3; no reliable D call. CDR1 and CDR2 from the germline V gene are SEHNR and FQNEAQ (reference sequence). The V and J ends lost 5 bases and 0 bases respectively, with 11 bases between them. The CDR3 consists of 15 residues. The CDR3 DNA follows: TGTGCCAGCAGCAATGCACCAAGCTCTGGAAACACCATATATTTT. As protein: CASSNAPSSGNTIYF. The complete variable domain, with remaining parts taken from reference TRBV7-9 and TRBJ1-3, reads DTGVSQNPRHKITKRGQNVTFRCDPISEHNRLYWYRQTLGQGPEFLTYFQNEAQLEKSRLLSDRFSAERPKGSFSTLEIQRTEQGDSAMYLCASSNAPSSGNTIYFGEGSWLTVV.

V is TRBV5-1 and J is TRBJ2-1, with 7 bases lining up with TRBD2. Per germline, CDR1 SGHRS and CDR2 YFSETQ. The V and J ends lost 4 bases and 9 bases, in that order; junction bases with no gene match: 10. The CDR3 covers 14 residues. The CDR3 reads CASSPTTSSGEQFF. The CDR3, as DNA: TGCGCCAGCAGCCCTACGACTAGCTCGGGTGAGCAGTTCTTC. Using reference TRBV5-1 and TRBJ2-1 for the parts outside the CDR3, the full variable domain is KAGVTQTPRYLIKTRGQQVTLSCSPISGHRSVSWYQQTPGQGLQFLFEYFSETQRNKGNFPGRFSGRQFSNSRSEMNVSTLELGDSALYLCASSPTTSSGEQFFGPGTRLTVL.

This chain joins TRBV7-9 and TRBJ2-1; tentatively, D is TRBD2 (6 bases). Trimming cost V 5 bases and J 15 bases, with 17 bases left between them. The CDR3 has 12 residues. Germline V lookup: CDR1 SEHNR, CDR2 FQNEAQ (reference sequence). In nucleotides, the CDR3 is TGTGCCAGCAGCCCCGTAGCGGAAAAGGGGTTCTTC. It is translated as CASSPVAEKGFF.

The chain uses TRBV14 and TRBJ1-4; D remains unclear. Germline CDR1 and CDR2: SGHDN and FVKESK. The V end lost 4 bases, the J end lost 8 bases, and 11 bases lay between the germline ends. The CDR3 has 13 amino acids. In DNA form, the CDR3 reads TGTGCCAGCAGCCCCCTGGTGGAGGAAAAACTGTTTTTT. Amino acid sequence: CASSPLVEEKLFF. Full variable domain (remainder filled in from reference TRBV14 and TRBJ1-4): EAGVTQFPSHSVIEKGQTVTLRCDPISGHDNLYWYRRVMGKEIKFLLHFVKESKQDESGMPNNRFLAERTGGTYSTLKVQPAELEDSGVYFCASSPLVEEKLFFGSGTQLSVL.

This clone was recorded only once. This chain connects TRBV27 to TRBJ2-7; 10 bases are shared with TRBD1. This CDR3 is built from 14 residues. Trimming at V came to 6 bases and at J to 3 bases, leaving 5 bases not matched to a gene. Per germline, CDR1 MNHEY and CDR2 SMNVEV (reference sequence). The CDR3: CASRRQGAGYEQYF. CDR3 DNA: TGTGCCAGCAGAAGACAGGGGGCGGGCTACGAGCAGTACTTC.

The rearrangement uses TRBV10-3 and TRBJ2-7; D possibly corresponds to TRBD1 (6 bases). Trimming pared 10 bases from V and 5 bases from J, leaving 15 bases between. Looked up from germline, CDR1 is ENHRY and CDR2 is SYGVKD. This CDR3 has 12 amino acids. The CDR3 loop reads CATQQGGHEQYF. Here the CDR3 DNA reads TGTGCCACACAACAGGGCGGCCACGAGCAGTACTTC.

The V and J genes are TRBV24-1 and TRBJ2-7; maybe TRBD2 (5 bases). In germline, CDR1 is KGHDR, CDR2 SFDVKD. V lost 3 bases and J 8 bases, leaving 19 bases between the germline ends. The CDR3 is 15 amino acids. CDR3 nucleotides: TGTGCCACCAGTGATGAGGACTTCCCCCGGTCCAAGCAGTACTTC. Amino acid sequence: CATSDEDFPRSKQYF.

The rearrangement joins TRBV11-3 to TRBJ2-5; D is ambiguous. The V gene's germline CDR1 is SGHNT and CDR2 YENEEA. V lost 5 bases and J 0 bases, leaving 10 bases between the germline ends. The CDR3 extends over 14 amino acids. In DNA, the CDR3 is TGTGCCAGCAGCCTACGACGAGACCAAGAGACCCAGTACTTC. Amino acid sequence: CASSLRRDQETQYF.

V gene TRBV18 combines with J gene TRBJ1-1, with D possibly TRBD1 on 5 matching bases. The CDR3 sequence is 18 residues long. The V end was cut by 0 bases, the J end by 0 bases, with 17 bases between. The germline gives CDR1 KGHSH, CDR2 LQKENI. This chain's CDR3 is CASSPPGQGRLMNTEAFF. Here the CDR3 DNA reads TGTGCCAGCTCACCACCGGGTCAGGGTCGCCTCATGAACACTGAAGCTTTCTTT.

The chain uses TRBV11-2 and TRBJ1-1; D is ambiguous. V dropped 1 base and J dropped 11 bases, with 11 bases sitting between them. Germline-derived CDR1 and CDR2 are SGHAT and FQNNGV. The CDR3 extends over 12 amino acids. The DNA for the CDR3 is TGTGCCAGCAGCTTAGGGTATGGGGTCGCTTTCTTT. As protein: CASSLGYGVAFF. Full variable domain (remainder filled in from reference TRBV11-2 and TRBJ1-1): EAGVAQSPRYKIIEKRQSVAFWCNPISGHATLYWYQQILGQGPKLLIQFQNNGVVDDSQLPKDRFSAERLKGVDSTLKIQPAKLEDSAVYLCASSLGYGVAFFGQGTRLTVV.

J is TRBJ2-1 and V is TRBV23-1; D not resolved. TRBV23-1 has ORF status, its function being uncertain. The V end was cut by 0 bases, the J end by 3 bases, with 12 bases between. CDR3 size: 16 residues. The CDR3 sequence: CASSQSGKNIYNEQFF. DNA for the CDR3: TGCGCCAGCAGTCAATCGGGTAAAAATATCTACAATGAGCAGTTCTTC.